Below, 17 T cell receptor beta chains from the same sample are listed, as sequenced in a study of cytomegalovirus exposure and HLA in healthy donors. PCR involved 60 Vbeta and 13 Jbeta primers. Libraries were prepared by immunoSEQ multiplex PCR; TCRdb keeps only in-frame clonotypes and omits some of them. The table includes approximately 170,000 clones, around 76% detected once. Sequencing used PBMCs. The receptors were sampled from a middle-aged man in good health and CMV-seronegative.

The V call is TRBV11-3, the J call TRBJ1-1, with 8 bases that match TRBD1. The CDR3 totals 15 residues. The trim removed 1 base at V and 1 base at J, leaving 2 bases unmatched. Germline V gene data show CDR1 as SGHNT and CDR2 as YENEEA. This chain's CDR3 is CASSLGRGRNTEAFF. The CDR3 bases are TGTGCCAGCAGCTTAGGCAGGGGGCGGAACACTGAAGCTTTCTTT.

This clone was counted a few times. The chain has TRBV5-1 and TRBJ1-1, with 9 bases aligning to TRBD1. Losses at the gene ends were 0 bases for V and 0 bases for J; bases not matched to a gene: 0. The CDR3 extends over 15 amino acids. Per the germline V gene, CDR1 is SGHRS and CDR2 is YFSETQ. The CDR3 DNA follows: TGCGCCAGCAGCTTGGGACAGGGGGTGAACACTGAAGCTTTCTTT. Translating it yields CASSLGQGVNTEAFF. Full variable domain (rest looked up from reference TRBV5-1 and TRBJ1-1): KAGVTQTPRYLIKTRGQQVTLSCSPISGHRSVSWYQQTPGQGLQFLFEYFSETQRNKGNFPGRFSGRQFSNSRSEMNVSTLELGDSALYLCASSLGQGVNTEAFFGQGTRLTVV.

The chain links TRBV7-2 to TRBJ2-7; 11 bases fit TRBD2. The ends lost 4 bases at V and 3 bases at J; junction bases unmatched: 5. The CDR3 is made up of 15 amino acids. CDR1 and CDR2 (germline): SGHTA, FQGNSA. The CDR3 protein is CASSSPGLAVYEQYF. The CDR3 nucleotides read TGTGCCAGCAGCTCCCCGGGACTAGCGGTCTACGAGCAGTACTTC.

This CDR3 reads CASADRGRLEAFF. CDR3 DNA sequence: TGCGCCAGCGCGGACAGGGGACGACTGGAAGCTTTCTTT. The chain recombines TRBV5-1 with TRBJ1-1; 9 bases align to TRBD1. V lost 7 bases to trimming and J lost 8 bases; unmatched junction nucleotides: 9. The CDR3 is made up of 13 amino acids. Germline V gene data show CDR1 as SGHRS and CDR2 as YFSETQ.

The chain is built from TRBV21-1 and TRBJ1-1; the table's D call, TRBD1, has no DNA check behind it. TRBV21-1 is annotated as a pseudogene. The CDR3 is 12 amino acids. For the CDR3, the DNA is TGTGCCAGCGACAGGGGTTCCACTGAAGCTTTCTTT. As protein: CASDRGSTEAFF.

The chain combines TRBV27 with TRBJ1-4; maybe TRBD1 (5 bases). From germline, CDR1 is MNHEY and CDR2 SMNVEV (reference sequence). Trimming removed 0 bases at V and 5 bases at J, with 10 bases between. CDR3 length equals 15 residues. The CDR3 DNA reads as TGTGCCAGCAGTTTATCAACAGGAGTCAATGAAAAACTGTTTTTT. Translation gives CASSLSTGVNEKLFF.

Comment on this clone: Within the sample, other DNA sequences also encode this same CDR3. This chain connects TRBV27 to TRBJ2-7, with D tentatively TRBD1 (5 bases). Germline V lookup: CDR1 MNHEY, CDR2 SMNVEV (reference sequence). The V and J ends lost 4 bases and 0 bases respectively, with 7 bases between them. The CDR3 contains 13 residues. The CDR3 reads CASSWGNSYEQYF. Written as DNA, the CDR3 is TGTGCCAGCAGTTGGGGCAACTCCTACGAGCAGTACTTC.

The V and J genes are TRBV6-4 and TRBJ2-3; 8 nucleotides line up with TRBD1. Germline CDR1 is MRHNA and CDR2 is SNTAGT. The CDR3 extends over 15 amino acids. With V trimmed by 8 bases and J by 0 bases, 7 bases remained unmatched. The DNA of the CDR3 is TGTGCCAGCGGCCGGGGACAGGCCAGCACAGATACGCAGTATTTT. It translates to CASGRGQASTDTQYF.

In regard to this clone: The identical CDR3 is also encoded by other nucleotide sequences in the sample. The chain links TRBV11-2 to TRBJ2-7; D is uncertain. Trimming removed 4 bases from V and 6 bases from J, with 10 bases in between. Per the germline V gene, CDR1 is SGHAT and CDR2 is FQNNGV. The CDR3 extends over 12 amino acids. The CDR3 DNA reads TGTGCCAGCAGCTCAAAGCTCGGCGAGCAGTACTTC. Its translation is CASSSKLGEQYF.

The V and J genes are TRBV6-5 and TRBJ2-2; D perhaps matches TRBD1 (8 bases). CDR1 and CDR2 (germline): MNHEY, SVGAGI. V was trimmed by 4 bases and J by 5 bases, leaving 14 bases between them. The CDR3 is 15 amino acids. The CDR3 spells CASSSLQGGTGELFF. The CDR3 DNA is TGTGCCAGCAGTTCTTTACAGGGGGGGACCGGGGAGCTGTTTTTT.

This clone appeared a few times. CDR3 coding DNA: TGTGCCAGCAGCAGTAGCGGCGGGGCGCGGAGGGAAGCTTTCTTT. Amino acid sequence: CASSSSGGARREAFF. This sequence joins TRBV11-2 and TRBJ1-1, with D possibly matching TRBD1 (5 bases). This CDR3 contains 15 residues. The germline V gene encodes CDR1 SGHAT and CDR2 FQNNGV. The germline V and J ends were trimmed by 5 bases and 8 bases, with 21 bases remaining between them.

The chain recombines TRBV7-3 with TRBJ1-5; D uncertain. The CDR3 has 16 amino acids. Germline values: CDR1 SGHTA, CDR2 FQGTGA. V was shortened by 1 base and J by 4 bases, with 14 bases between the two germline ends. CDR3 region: CASSLSMGSTNQPQHF. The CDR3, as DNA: TGTGCCAGCAGCTTAAGCATGGGCTCAACTAATCAGCCCCAGCATTTT.

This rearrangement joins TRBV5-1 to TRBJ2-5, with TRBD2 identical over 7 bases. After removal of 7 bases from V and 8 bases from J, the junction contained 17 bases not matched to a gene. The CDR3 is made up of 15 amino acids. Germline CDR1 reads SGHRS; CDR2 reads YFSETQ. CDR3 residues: CASRPSTSLGETQYF. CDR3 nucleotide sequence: TGCGCCAGCCGACCCTCGACTAGCTTGGGAGAAACCCAGTACTTC.

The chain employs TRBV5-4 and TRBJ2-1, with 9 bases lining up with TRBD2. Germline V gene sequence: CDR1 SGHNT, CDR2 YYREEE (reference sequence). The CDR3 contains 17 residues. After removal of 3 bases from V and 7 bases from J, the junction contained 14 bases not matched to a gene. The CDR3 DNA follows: TGTGCCAGCAGCTGGGGGGATATTAGCGGGAGTTATAATGAGCAGTTCTTC. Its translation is CASSWGDISGSYNEQFF.

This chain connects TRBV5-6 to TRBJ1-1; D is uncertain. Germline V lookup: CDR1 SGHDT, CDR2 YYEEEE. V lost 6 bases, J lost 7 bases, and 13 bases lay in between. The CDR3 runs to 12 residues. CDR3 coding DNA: TGTGCCAGCACCAACGGTTTCGGTGAAGCTTTCTTT. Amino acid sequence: CASTNGFGEAFF.

The CDR3 DNA reads as TGCGCCAGCAGTGAGAGTCGGGGAATAACCGGGGAGCTGTTTTTT. Translation gives CASSESRGITGELFF. J is TRBJ2-2 and V is TRBV10-1, with D maybe TRBD2 (5 bases). V lost 2 bases, J lost 5 bases, and 12 bases lay in between. CDR3 length: 15 amino acids. Looked up from germline, CDR1 is WNHNN and CDR2 is SYGVQD (reference sequence).

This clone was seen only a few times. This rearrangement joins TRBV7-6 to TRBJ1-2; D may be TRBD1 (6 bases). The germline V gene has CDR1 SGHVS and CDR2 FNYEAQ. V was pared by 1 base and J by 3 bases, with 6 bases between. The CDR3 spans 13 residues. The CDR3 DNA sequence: TGTGCCAGCAGCTTAGGGACAGACTATGGCTACACCTTC. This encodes CASSLGTDYGYTF. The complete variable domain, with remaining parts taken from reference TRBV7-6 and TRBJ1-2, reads GAGVSQSPRYKVTKRGQDVALRCDPISGHVSLYWYRQALGQGPEFLTYFNYEAQQDKSGLPNDRFSAERPEGSISTLTIQRTEQRDSAMYRCASSLGTDYGYTFGSGTRLTVV.